This T cell receptor (beta chain) stems from a study of T cells in Graves' hyperthyroidism and ophthalmopathy. Study results and caveats: Most expanded thyroid clonotypes above 0.001 also appeared in blood.

Amplified TCR beta CDR3 regions derived from RNA transcripts. The HTBI primer set was used in a first-round RT-PCR of the TCR CDR3. TCRdb re-analysed the multiplex PCR reads in MiXCR, keeping a single row per CDR3 protein. The sample has a few hundred thousand distinct CDR3 sequences, more than 12% seen once. V dropped 1 base and J dropped 4 bases, with 4 bases sitting between them. Per the germline V gene, CDR1 is LGHDT and CDR2 is YNNKEL (reference sequence). The CDR3 has 12 residues. The hyperthyroidism patients had all been newly diagnosed, and their disease duration was under 2 months. Their ages ranged from 18 to 65 years. This clonotype was counted ten times or more. What it recognizes is unknown.

This rearrangement joins TRBV3-1 to TRBJ1-2; D remains unclear. The sequence was collected from a woman aged 40 to 50 with Graves' hyperthyroidism that later progressed to Graves' ophthalmopathy. Sequencing was carried out using blood. The DNA of the CDR3 is TGTGCCAGCAGCCAAGCCGGCTATGGCTACACCTTC. Its protein is CASSQAGYGYTF. The full variable domain, completed using reference TRBV3-1 and TRBJ1-2, is DTAVSQTPKYLVTQMGNDKSIKCEQNLGHDTMYWYKQDSKKFLKIMFSYNNKELIINETVPNRFSPKSPDKAHLNLHINSLELGDSAVYFCASSQAGYGYTFGSGTRLTVV.